One sample yielded the 24 T cell receptor beta chains listed below, sequenced in a study of T-cell reconstitution after alpha-beta-depleted transplantation in children. Using unique molecular identifiers, the investigators prepared the TCRbeta library. TCRdb re-called the PCR reads with MiXCR, one entry per CDR3 protein. Of around 400,000 distinct CDR3 sequences listed, about a tenth were seen once; the top ten hold 5% to 6.5%. The source material was PBMCs from the stem cell graft donor, sampled from the stem cell graft. Every receptor here comes from a human donor who donated a stem cell graft to a child with acute myeloid leukemia.

The table lists this clonotype with a few counts. J is TRBJ1-2 and V is TRBV7-2; D unclear. Germline V gives CDR1 SGHTA, CDR2 FQGNSA. Trimming removed 1 base at V and 5 bases at J, with 14 bases between. CDR3 length equals 15 residues. For the CDR3, the DNA is TGTGCCAGCAGCTTAGACCAGGCGGAGATTTATGGCTACACCTTC. Protein product: CASSLDQAEIYGYTF.

The chain joins TRBV7-3 to TRBJ2-2, with 9 bases identical to TRBD1. CDR1 and CDR2 from the germline V gene are SGHTA and FQGTGA. The CDR3 has 18 amino acids. J was trimmed by 4 bases and V by 7 bases; bases with no gene match: 16. The CDR3 loop reads CASTPSFPGQGRTGELFF. For the CDR3, the DNA is TGTGCCAGCACCCCATCGTTTCCGGGACAGGGACGCACCGGGGAGCTGTTTTTT. Full variable domain (missing parts from reference TRBV7-3 and TRBJ2-2): GAGVSQTPSNKVTEKGKYVELRCDPISGHTALYWYRQSLGQGPEFLIYFQGTGAADDSGLPNDRFFAVRPEGSVSTLKIQRTERGDSAVYLCASTPSFPGQGRTGELFFGEGSRLTVL.

This clonotype was detected many times. The chain uses TRBV10-3 and TRBJ2-7, with TRBD2 identical over 12 bases. V was pared by 0 bases and J by 5 bases, with 2 bases of the junction left unmatched. This CDR3 region has 15 residues. Germline lookup yields CDR1 ENHRY and CDR2 SYGVKD. The DNA of the CDR3 is TGTGCCATCAGTGAGTCGACTAGCGGGGGTAACGAGCAGTACGTC. Protein: CAISESTSGGNEQYV.

CDR3 bases: TGCAGTGCTAGACCTCCCAGGGCCGTCTGGAACACTGAAGCTTTCTTT. Amino acids: CSARPPRAVWNTEAFF. J is TRBJ1-1 and V is TRBV20-1, with D possibly matching TRBD1 (5 bases). V lost 2 bases to trimming and J lost 1 base, with 17 bases between them. This CDR3 is 16 amino acids long. Germline V gene sequence: CDR1 DFQATT, CDR2 SNEGSKA (reference sequence).

The chain has TRBV20-1 and TRBJ2-1, with 7 bases identical to TRBD2. CDR3 length: 15 residues. The V and J ends lost 4 bases and 5 bases, in that order; junction bases with no gene match: 11. Per the germline V gene, CDR1 is DFQATT and CDR2 is SNEGSKA (reference sequence). CDR3 amino acids: CSATTLGGSDNEQFF. The CDR3 DNA follows: TGCAGTGCTACCACTCTGGGGGGGAGCGACAATGAGCAGTTCTTC.

This clonotype was detected many times. One junction end disagrees with the germline gene, perhaps due to a read error. The chain has TRBV6-2 or TRBV6-3 and TRBJ2-3; TRBD2 matches at 14 bases. The germline CDR1 and CDR2 sequences are MNHEY and SVGEGT. The CDR3 has 14 residues. CDR3 DNA: TGTGCCAGCAGTAACGCCGGACTAGCGGGAGGACTTGATTTT. Amino acid sequence: CASSNAGLAGGLDF.

This clonotype came up a few times. This chain uses TRBV18 with TRBJ2-5; no firm D call. The CDR3 runs to 13 residues. V was pared by 3 bases and J by 0 bases, with 5 bases between. Germline V gene lookup returns CDR1 KGHSH and CDR2 LQKENI. CDR3 nucleotide sequence: TGTGCCAGCTCACCTACGTACCAAGAGACCCAGTACTTC. As protein: CASSPTYQETQYF.

V usage is TRBV7-6 and J usage is TRBJ2-1, with 9 positions matching TRBD2. Germline CDR1 is SGHVS and CDR2 is FNYEAQ. V dropped 2 bases and J dropped 9; count of bases not matched to a gene: 8. The CDR3 is 15 residues long. The chain's CDR3 is CASSLLAGGSGEQFF. The CDR3 DNA follows: TGTGCCAGCAGCTTACTGGCGGGGGGGTCCGGTGAGCAGTTCTTC.

This clonotype was detected a few times. The V call is TRBV24-1, the J call TRBJ2-7, with a tentative D call TRBD2 (5 bases). This CDR3 has 15 amino acids. Germline CDR1 KGHDR, CDR2 SFDVKD. For the CDR3, the DNA is TGTGCCACCAGTGTTTTGGCAGGACTCCTCACAGAGCAGTACGTC. This codes for CATSVLAGLLTEQYV.

As to this clonotype: Sequence at one end of the junction differs from germline and may be a read error. The rearrangement uses TRBV6-5 and TRBJ1-5; no reliable D call. Germline loops: CDR1 MNHEY, CDR2 SVGAGI. The CDR3 totals 11 residues. The CDR3 region has the DNA TGTGCCAGCGGTTATAATCAGCCCCAGCATTTT. This translates into CASGYNQPQHF.

The CDR3 reads CASTPAYEQYF. CDR3 coding DNA: TGTGCCAGCACTCCAGCCTACGAGCAGTACTTC. This rearrangement joins TRBV7-9 to TRBJ2-7; D gene unclear. Germline V lookup: CDR1 SEHNR, CDR2 FQNEAQ (reference sequence). Trimming took 7 bases from V and 2 from J, leaving 6 bases between them. The CDR3 contains 11 residues.

V and J are TRBV4-1 and TRBJ1-2; TRBD1 agrees at 8 bases. The CDR3 length is 14 residues. The V and J ends lost 4 bases and 5 bases, in that order; junction bases with no gene match: 6. Per germline, CDR1 MGHRA and CDR2 YSYEKL. The CDR3 nucleotides are TGCGCCAGCAGCCCCCCGGGACAGGCGTATGGCTACACCTTC. Its protein is CASSPPGQAYGYTF.

This clonotype was counted between two and nine times. The J gene is TRBJ1-5, the V gene TRBV11-1; D unresolved. Trimming cost V 4 bases and J 7 bases, with 11 bases left between them. The germline CDR1 and CDR2 sequences are SGHAT and FQDESV (reference sequence). The CDR3 length is 13 residues. CDR3: CASSSTHGQPQHF. The CDR3 DNA sequence: TGTGCCAGCAGCTCAACCCACGGCCAGCCCCAGCATTTT.

This clonotype was observed at least ten times. The chain couples TRBV20-1 to TRBJ2-5, with D maybe TRBD1 (6 bases). The V gene's germline CDR1 is DFQATT and CDR2 SNEGSKA (reference sequence). Deletions cut 0 bases from V and 2 bases from J, with 10 bases between. The CDR3 runs 14 residues. Here the CDR3 reads CSARDHQGQETQYF. The CDR3 DNA is TGCAGTGCTAGAGATCATCAGGGGCAAGAGACCCAGTACTTC.

This clonotype came up a few times. This chain connects TRBV5-1 to TRBJ2-1; 9 bases fit TRBD2. The CDR3 covers 16 residues. With V trimmed by 0 bases and J by 2 bases, 3 bases remained unmatched. Germline values: CDR1 SGHRS, CDR2 YFSETQ. The CDR3 DNA reads TGCGCCAGCAGCTTGGCTAGCGGGAACCCCTACAATGAGCAGTTCTTC. Its translation: CASSLASGNPYNEQFF.

This clonotype was seen more than once but under ten times. The rearrangement joins TRBV4-2 to TRBJ2-7, with D perhaps matching TRBD1 or TRBD2 (5 bases each). The CDR3 loop spans 16 amino acids. Trimming stripped 1 base from V and 2 bases from J, with 15 bases between. Germline assignment: CDR1 LGHNA and CDR2 YNFKEQ. CDR3 in amino acids: CASSQVTGTGTYEQYF. DNA for the CDR3: TGTGCCAGCAGCCAAGTCACGGGAACAGGTACCTACGAGCAGTACTTC.

The gene calls are TRBV29-1 and TRBJ2-3, with 11 bases matching TRBD1. The J segment lost 3 bases and the V segment lost 6 bases, leaving 5 bases of the junction unmatched. CDR1 is SQVTM and CDR2 is ANQGSEA in the germline V gene. The CDR3 spans 14 residues. The CDR3 sequence: CSVGQGVGTDTQYF. DNA of the CDR3: TGCAGCGTGGGACAGGGGGTCGGGACAGATACGCAGTATTTT.

This clonotype was observed a handful of times. The gene calls are TRBV29-1 and TRBJ2-7; 10 bases map to TRBD2. The CDR3 extends over 13 amino acids. Germline loops: CDR1 SQVTM, CDR2 ANQGSEA. Trimming at V came to 8 bases and at J to 7 bases, leaving 11 bases not matched to a gene. CDR3 coding DNA: TGCAGCACCCAGCGGGAGGGCCTTAAGGAGCAGTACTTC. Its translation is CSTQREGLKEQYF.

There are a few counts of this clonotype. The chain couples TRBV20-1 to TRBJ1-3; no clear D. V gave up 4 bases and J gave up 4 bases, with 8 bases separating them. CDR3 length: 12 residues. The V gene's germline CDR1 is DFQATT and CDR2 SNEGSKA (reference sequence). The CDR3 is CSATAGGNTIYF. DNA of the CDR3: TGCAGTGCTACCGCGGGAGGAAACACCATATATTTT.

This clonotype was counted many times. The chain is built from TRBV7-3 and TRBJ1-1; 9 nucleotides line up with TRBD1. V dropped 4 bases and J dropped 8; count of bases not matched to a gene: 5. The germline gives CDR1 SGHTA, CDR2 FQGTGA. CDR3 length equals 13 residues. DNA for the CDR3: TGTGCCAGCAGCTCCTCGGGACAGGGAGAAGCTTTCTTT. Its protein product is CASSSSGQGEAFF.

This clonotype was detected only once. The chain joins TRBV13 to TRBJ1-5, with no clear D. The CDR3 runs to 16 residues. Germline CDR1 is PRHDT and CDR2 is FYEKMQ (reference sequence). Between the trimmed V and J ends, which lost 5 bases and 1 base, there was a span of 15 bases. This CDR3 reads CASSIQGGWSNQPQHF. CDR3 sequence (DNA): TGTGCCAGCAGCATACAAGGTGGCTGGAGCAATCAGCCCCAGCATTTT. Complete variable domain (other parts from reference TRBV13 and TRBJ1-5): AAGVIQSPRHLIKEKRETATLKCYPIPRHDTVYWYQQGPGQDPQFLISFYEKMQSDKGSIPDRFSAQQFSDYHSELNMSSLELGDSALYFCASSIQGGWSNQPQHFGDGTRLSIL.

This clonotype was recorded a few times. This sequence joins TRBV15 and TRBJ2-1; no definite D call. The CDR3 is made up of 16 amino acids. The germline gives CDR1 LNHNV, CDR2 YYDKDF (reference sequence). V lost 1 base and J 0 bases, leaving 10 bases between the germline ends. The CDR3 is CATSRGSAASYNEQFF. The CDR3 nucleotides read TGTGCCACCAGCAGAGGTTCGGCAGCCTCCTACAATGAGCAGTTCTTC.

The V call is TRBV7-9, the J call TRBJ1-6; TRBD1 is a possible D gene (5 bases). This CDR3 contains 15 residues. Germline loops: CDR1 SEHNR, CDR2 FQNEAQ (reference sequence). V lost 3 bases and J 9 bases, leaving 15 bases between the germline ends. CDR3 sequence: CASSLGGQPVSPLHF. The DNA for the CDR3 is TGTGCCAGCAGCTTGGGGGGTCAACCGGTTTCACCCCTCCACTTT.

In this sample, this clonotype turned up many times. The V call is TRBV12-3 or TRBV12-4, the J call TRBJ2-2, with 8 bases aligning to TRBD2. V trimming: 3 bases; J trimming: 5 bases; junction bases outside the gene matches: 8. The CDR3 runs 16 residues. In nucleotides, the CDR3 is TGTGCCAGCAGTTTTCCAGGACTAGCCGGGACCGGGGAGCTGTTTTTT. Its protein product is CASSFPGLAGTGELFF.